A selection of T cell receptor beta chains follows, all from one sample in a study of cytomegalovirus exposure and HLA in healthy donors. The repertoire was sequenced with immunoSEQ multiplex PCR; TCRdb's copy has only in-frame clones and lacks some. The repertoire includes 100,000 to 150,000 clones, about 78% of them detected once, and around 2.6% sits in the top ten. Source material: PBMCs. Source of these receptors: a human donor in good health. Both conserved end residues are part of each CDR3. The D gene is left open where the match is weak. Rows give clone size only sometimes, using once, few, many, or a class for an expanded clone.

.	TRBD2	TRBV6-5	13	TRBJ2-5	TGTGCCAGCAGACTACGGGGGGGAGAGACCCAGTACTTC	CASRLRGGETQYF
.	TRBD2	TRBV11-2	16	TRBJ2-3	TGTGCCAGCAGCTTAGTGGCCGGGGGGGCCATGAATACGCAGTATTTT	CASSLVAGGAMNTQYF
.	TRBD1	TRBV5-1	14	TRBJ1-6	TGCGCCAGCAGCTTCGACAGGGGAGGTTCACCCCTCCACTTT	CASSFDRGGSPLHF
few	TRBD2	TRBV19	15	TRBJ2-5	TGTGCCAGTAGTACGGGACTAGCTACGGGAGAGACCCAGTACTTC	CASSTGLATGETQYF
.	.	TRBV10-3	13	TRBJ1-3	TGTGCCATCAAGGGGGTGTTCGGAAACACCATATATTTT	CAIKGVFGNTIYF
.	TRBD2	TRBV5-1	18	TRBJ2-3	TGCGCCAGCAGCCCAACCCTTAGAGCGGGAGAAGGGACAGATACGCAGTATTTT	CASSPTLRAGEGTDTQYF
few	TRBD1	TRBV28	15	TRBJ2-5	TGTGCCAGCAGTTTCCAGGGGGCTGGGGAAGAGACCCAGTACTTC	CASSFQGAGEETQYF
.	TRBD2	TRBV9	16	TRBJ2-3	TGTGCCAGCAGCGTAGGGACTAGCGGGTTCACAGATACGCAGTATTTT	CASSVGTSGFTDTQYF
.	.	TRBV7-2	14	TRBJ1-5	TGTGCCAGCAGCTTAGCAGGCGGGAATCAGCCCCAGCATTTT	CASSLAGGNQPQHF
.	TRBD1	TRBV5-1	16	TRBJ2-2	TGCGCCAGCAGCCACACGGGACAGGGATCCGCCGGGGAGCTGTTTTTT	CASSHTGQGSAGELFF
.	TRBD2	TRBV11-2	14	TRBJ2-1	TGTGCCAGCACGAGACTAGCGGGACGAGATGAGCAGTTCTTC	CASTRLAGRDEQFF
.	.	TRBV7-6	13	TRBJ2-7	TGTGCCAGCAGCTCTCAACAGGGTTACGAGCAGTACTTC	CASSSQQGYEQYF
.	TRBD1	TRBV27	13	TRBJ1-2	TGTGCCAGCAGCGGGACAGGGCTACGAGGCTACACCTTC	CASSGTGLRGYTF
.	.	TRBV5-4	15	TRBJ2-5	TGTGCCAGCAGCTTGGCCGGAGGGAGGGGGGAGACCCAGTACTTC	CASSLAGGRGETQYF
.	.	TRBV29-1	10	TRBJ1-2	TGCAGCGTTGAAGCCAGTGGCTACACCTTC	CSVEASGYTF
.	.	TRBV9	11	TRBJ2-1	TGTGCCTCAGCCGCGGGCAATGAGCAGTTCTTC	CASAAGNEQFF
.	TRBD2	TRBV14	13	TRBJ2-1	TGTGCCAGCAGCCCTTTTCAAGGGACTAGCGGGTTCTTC	CASSPFQGTSGFF
.	.	TRBV11-2	16	TRBJ2-4	TGTGCCAGCAGCTTCGGGCCGGACAAAGCCAAAAACATTCAGTACTTC	CASSFGPDKAKNIQYF
.	.	TRBV2	12	TRBJ1-2	TGTGCCAGCAGTAACAATAAGGGGTTGAACACCTTC	CASSNNKGLNTF
.	TRBD1	TRBV5-1	14	TRBJ1-1	TGCGCCAGCAGCTCGGGACAGTTGAACACTGAAGCTTTCTTT	CASSSGQLNTEAFF
.	.	TRBV5-1	18	TRBJ2-7	TGCGCCAGCAGCTTGGAATGGGGGACTGCGGGCCACTCCTACGAGCAGTACTTC	CASSLEWGTAGHSYEQYF
.	TRBD1	TRBV27	20	TRBJ2-6	TGTGCCAGCAGTCCTTTACGGGGGACAGGGTTAGACTCTGGGGCCAACGTCCTGACTTTC	CASSPLRGTGLDSGANVLTF
few	.	TRBV19	14	TRBJ1-5	TGTGCCAGTAGTATAAAAGGACAGAATCAGCCCCAGCATTTT	CASSIKGQNQPQHF
.	.	TRBV7-9	17	TRBJ1-1	TGTTCCAGCAGCCCGTTCCGACAGCGTGGGTTGAACACTGAAGCTTTCTTT	CSSSPFRQRGLNTEAFF
.	TRBD2	TRBV5-6	19	TRBJ2-1	TGTGCCAGCAGCTTACTAGCGGGAGGAATACCAAGCTCCTACAATGAGCAGTTCTTC	CASSLLAGGIPSSYNEQFF
.	.	TRBV30	13	TRBJ1-1	TGTGCCGTTACAGGGAACACGAACACTGAAGCTTTCTTT	CAVTGNTNTEAFF
.	TRBD1	TRBV6-6	14	TRBJ2-4	TGTGCCAGCAGTGCCGGACAGGACAAAAACATTCAGTACTTC	CASSAGQDKNIQYF
.	.	TRBV27	14	TRBJ1-5	TGTGCCAGCAGGAGCGGCGGAACAAATCAGCCCCAGCATTTT	CASRSGGTNQPQHF